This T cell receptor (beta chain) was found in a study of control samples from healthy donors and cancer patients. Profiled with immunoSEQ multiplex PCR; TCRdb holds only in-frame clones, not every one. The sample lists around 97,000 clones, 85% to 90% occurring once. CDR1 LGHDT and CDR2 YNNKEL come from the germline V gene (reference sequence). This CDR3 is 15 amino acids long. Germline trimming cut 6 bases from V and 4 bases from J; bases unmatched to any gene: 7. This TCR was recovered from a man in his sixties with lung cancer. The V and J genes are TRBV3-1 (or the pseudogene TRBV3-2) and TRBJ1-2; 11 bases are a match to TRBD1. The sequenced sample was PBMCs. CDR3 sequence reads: CASSPLGQGAYGYTF. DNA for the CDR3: TGTGCCAGCAGTCCTCTAGGACAGGGGGCCTATGGCTACACCTTC.